This passage covers 29 T cell receptor beta chains from one sample sequenced in a study of CXCR3-negative and CXCR3-positive naive CD8 T cells. Whole-study results and caveats: The TRB CDR3s that CXCR3-positive naive cells carried were more hydrophobic than those of CXCR3-negative naive cells.

Their cognate antigens are unknown. Carrying UMI labels, the TRB cDNA libraries were prepared through 5' RACE. TCRdb reanalyzed the 5' RACE reads, giving one entry per CDR3 protein sequence and no DNA. This specimen shows more than 70,000 distinct CDR3 sequences; the ten leading clones hold around 0.62%. Sequencing was done on a sample of naive CXCR3+ CD8+ T cells from blood. Subset here: CD45RO-CCR7+CD27+CD95- naive CD8+ T cells expressing CXCR3 (TNR3+). The receptors stem from a human donor in good health. Some clones in this sample may be carry-over from other donors' samples.

The gene calls are TRBV29-1 and TRBJ2-2; the TCRdb call, TRBD2, lacks DNA for checking. CDR1 is SQVTM, CDR2 ANQGSEA, per germline. The CDR3 contains 15 residues. The CDR3 is CSVEVVGRATGELFF.

The chain combines TRBV27 with TRBJ2-7. Germline CDR1 is MNHEY and CDR2 is SMNVEV (reference sequence). The CDR3 runs 14 residues. CDR3: CASSFHSDSYEQYF.

The CDR3 is CASTKSQIQETQYF. The rearrangement joins TRBV7-8 to TRBJ2-5. Germline V gives CDR1 SGHVS, CDR2 FQNEAQ. This CDR3 comprises 14 residues.

The J gene is TRBJ2-5, the V gene TRBV7-9; the TRBD1 assignment by TCRdb is unverifiable without DNA. Per germline, CDR1 SEHNR and CDR2 FQNEAQ (reference sequence). The length of the CDR3 is 16 residues. This chain's CDR3 is CASSLGDRSYQETQYF.

CDR3 residues: CSSWTSGTNEQFF. This chain joins TRBV29-1 and TRBJ2-1; TCRdb selects TRBD2, and the lack of DNA leaves this call unchecked. The germline CDR1 and CDR2 sequences are SQVTM and ANQGSEA. The CDR3 totals 13 residues.

This chain links TRBV24-1 with TRBJ2-1; the D gene TCRdb calls, TRBD2, cannot be checked with no DNA. CDR3 length: 16 amino acids. CDR1 and CDR2 (germline): KGHDR, SFDVKD. The CDR3 here is CATSDLPKSGKAEQFF.

The V and J genes are TRBV28 and TRBJ2-7; TCRdb gives TRBD1 as the D gene, but with no DNA this cannot be confirmed. Looked up from germline, CDR1 is MDHEN and CDR2 is SYDVKM. This CDR3 is built from 14 residues. The CDR3 here is CASSFRDWAYEQYF.

This chain connects TRBV7-9 to TRBJ2-3; the D gene TCRdb calls, TRBD1, cannot be checked with no DNA. The CDR3 length is 15 residues. In germline, CDR1 is SEHNR, CDR2 FQNEAQ (reference sequence). CDR3 sequence: CASSPVGQTTDTQYF.

The chain carries TRBV6-6 and TRBJ1-5; the D call from TCRdb, TRBD1, cannot be confirmed without DNA. The CDR3 has 13 residues. Germline loops: CDR1 MNHNY, CDR2 SVGAGI (reference sequence). The CDR3 loop reads CASSPPGDQPQHF.

V is TRBV7-2 and J is TRBJ2-7; the TCRdb call, TRBD2, lacks DNA for checking. Germline CDR1 is SGHTA and CDR2 is FQGNSA. CDR3 size: 17 residues. This CDR3 is CASSLPVTGTSSYEQYF.

The chain links TRBV6-5 to TRBJ1-2. The CDR3 consists of 14 residues. Per the germline V gene, CDR1 is MNHEY and CDR2 is SVGAGI. The CDR3 here is CASSYLDSNYGYTF.

The V and J genes are TRBV25-1 and TRBJ2-2; TCRdb's D gene call, TRBD1, goes unchecked for lack of DNA. The length of the CDR3 is 14 residues. Germline V gives CDR1 MGHDK, CDR2 SYGVNS. CDR3 amino acids: CASSGRDSTGELFF.

This chain's CDR3 is CATSSRGPGTGELFF. This chain joins TRBV15 and TRBJ2-2; TCRdb indicates TRBD1, and absent DNA this call remains unverified. This CDR3 comprises 15 residues. Germline V gives CDR1 LNHNV, CDR2 YYDKDF (reference sequence).

The chain joins TRBV6-5 to TRBJ2-3; TCRdb gives TRBD2 as the D gene, but with no DNA this cannot be confirmed. CDR1 is MNHEY, CDR2 SVGAGI, per germline. The CDR3 contains 16 residues. This chain's CDR3 is CASSYGGGSSTDTQYF.

The chain joins TRBV3-1 to TRBJ2-2; no DNA is available, so the TRBD1 call from TCRdb remains unchecked. The germline gives CDR1 LGHDT, CDR2 YNNKEL (reference sequence). The CDR3 is 17 amino acids. CDR3 residues: CASSQLDRGRRTGELFF.

The V gene is TRBV27, the J gene TRBJ2-7; TCRdb calls TRBD2, which cannot be checked without DNA. Per the germline V gene, CDR1 is MNHEY and CDR2 is SMNVEV (reference sequence). The CDR3 is 16 amino acids. CDR3 loop: CASSLSVGLATSEQYF.

The J gene is TRBJ2-1, the V gene TRBV4-1. This CDR3 is 13 amino acids long. Germline V lookup: CDR1 MGHRA, CDR2 YSYEKL. This chain's CDR3 is CASSLYPNNEQFF.

The rearrangement links TRBV12-5 to TRBJ1-1; the D call of TRBD1 rests on TCRdb alone, since no DNA is present to check it. The CDR3 has 15 amino acids. Germline V lookup: CDR1 LGHNT, CDR2 FRNRAP. The chain's CDR3 is CASGLMGGPNTEAFF.

The chain employs TRBV12-3 or TRBV12-4 and TRBJ2-1; TCRdb's D gene call, TRBD1, goes unchecked for lack of DNA. CDR3 length equals 14 residues. This CDR3 reads CASSNPGQYNEQFF.

The chain is built from TRBV4-1 and TRBJ2-2. This CDR3 spans 12 amino acids. Germline CDR1 and CDR2: MGHRA and YSYEKL. The CDR3 is CASSHASGELFF.

The CDR3 spells CASSSRLVPNEQFF. V is TRBV28 and J is TRBJ2-1; TCRdb names TRBD2, which stays unverified in the absence of DNA. Germline V gives CDR1 MDHEN, CDR2 SYDVKM. The CDR3 runs to 14 residues.

The gene calls are TRBV7-9 and TRBJ1-2; lacking DNA, the TRBD1 call made by TCRdb goes unchecked. The V gene's germline CDR1 is SEHNR and CDR2 FQNEAQ (reference sequence). The CDR3 extends over 14 amino acids. The CDR3 sequence is CASSSGTGGRGYTF. The whole variable domain, filled in from reference TRBV7-9 and TRBJ1-2, reads DTGVSQNPRHKITKRGQNVTFRCDPISEHNRLYWYRQTLGQGPEFLTYFQNEAQLEKSRLLSDRFSAERPKGSFSTLEIQRTEQGDSAMYLCASSSGTGGRGYTFGSGTRLTVV.

The gene calls are TRBV29-1 and TRBJ2-1; the TCRdb call, TRBD2, lacks DNA for checking. Germline V gene lookup returns CDR1 SQVTM and CDR2 ANQGSEA. The CDR3 loop spans 17 amino acids. The CDR3 sequence: CSAVRTSGGSSYNEQFF.

The chain links TRBV6-5 to TRBJ1-1. Germline V gene data show CDR1 as MNHEY and CDR2 as SVGAGI. The CDR3 consists of 15 residues. The CDR3 loop reads CASSYMGEGGTEAFF.

V usage is TRBV6-6 and J usage is TRBJ2-7. CDR3 length: 14 residues. Germline CDR1 MNHNY, CDR2 SVGAGI (reference sequence). The CDR3 region is CASSYAGRSYEQYF.

The gene calls are TRBV7-2 and TRBJ2-1; TCRdb's D gene call, TRBD1, goes unchecked for lack of DNA. Germline V gene sequence: CDR1 SGHTA, CDR2 FQGNSA. The CDR3 contains 15 residues. The CDR3 reads CASRRRDSTYNEQFF.

This chain joins TRBV7-8 and TRBJ2-7; there is no DNA to check the TCRdb D call of TRBD1. This CDR3 contains 16 residues. CDR1 and CDR2 (germline): SGHVS, FQNEAQ. This CDR3 is CASSLLSGQGIGEQYF. The full variable domain, with the rest looked up from reference TRBV7-8 and TRBJ2-7, is GAGVSQSPRYKVAKRGQDVALRCDPISGHVSLFWYQQALGQGPEFLTYFQNEAQLDKSGLPSDRFFAERPEGSVSTLKIQRTQQEDSAVYLCASSLLSGQGIGEQYFGPGTRLTVT.

This chain joins TRBV6-1 and TRBJ2-5; the D gene TCRdb calls, TRBD2, cannot be checked with no DNA. The CDR3 is 17 amino acids. Germline-derived CDR1 and CDR2 are MNHNS and SASEGT. CDR3: CASSYSSTSGGEETQYF.

The rearrangement uses TRBV28 and TRBJ2-7; absent DNA, TCRdb's TRBD1 call cannot be checked. Germline CDR1 and CDR2: MDHEN and SYDVKM. The length of the CDR3 is 18 residues. The CDR3: CASSLCVTAAERDCEQYF.